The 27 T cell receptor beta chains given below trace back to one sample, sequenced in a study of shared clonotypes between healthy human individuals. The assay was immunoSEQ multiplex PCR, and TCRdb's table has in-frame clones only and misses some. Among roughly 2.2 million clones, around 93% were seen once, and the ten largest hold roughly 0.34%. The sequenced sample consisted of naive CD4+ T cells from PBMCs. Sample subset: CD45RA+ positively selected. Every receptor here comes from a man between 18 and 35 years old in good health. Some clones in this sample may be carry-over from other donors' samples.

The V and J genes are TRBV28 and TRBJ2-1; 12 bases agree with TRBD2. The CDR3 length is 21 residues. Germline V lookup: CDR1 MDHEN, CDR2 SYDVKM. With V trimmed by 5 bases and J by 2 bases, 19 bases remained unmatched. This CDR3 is CASSPHPLGLAGNRAYNEQFF. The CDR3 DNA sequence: TGTGCCAGCAGTCCCCATCCCCTAGGACTAGCGGGGAACCGGGCCTACAATGAGCAGTTCTTC.

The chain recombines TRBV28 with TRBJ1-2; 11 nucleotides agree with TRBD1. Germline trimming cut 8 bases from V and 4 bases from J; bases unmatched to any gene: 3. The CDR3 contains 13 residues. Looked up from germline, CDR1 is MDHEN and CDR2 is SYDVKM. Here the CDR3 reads CASQGTGGYGYTF. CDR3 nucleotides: TGTGCCAGCCAGGGGACAGGGGGCTATGGCTACACCTTC.

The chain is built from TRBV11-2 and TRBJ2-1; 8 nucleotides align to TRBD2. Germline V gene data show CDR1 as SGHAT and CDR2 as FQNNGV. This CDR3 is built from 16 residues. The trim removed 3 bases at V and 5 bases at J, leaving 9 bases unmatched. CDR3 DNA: TGTGCCAGCAGCTTTCCACCGGGACTAGGAAACAATGAGCAGTTCTTC. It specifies CASSFPPGLGNNEQFF.

CDR3 residues: CASSIGRNTEAFF. As DNA, the CDR3 is TGTGCCAGCAGCATCGGACGAAACACTGAAGCTTTCTTT. The chain is built from TRBV7-2 and TRBJ1-1; D gene ambiguous. CDR1 and CDR2 (germline): SGHTA, FQGNSA. The CDR3 runs 13 residues. Trimming left V 5 bases short and J 2 bases short, with 9 bases between.

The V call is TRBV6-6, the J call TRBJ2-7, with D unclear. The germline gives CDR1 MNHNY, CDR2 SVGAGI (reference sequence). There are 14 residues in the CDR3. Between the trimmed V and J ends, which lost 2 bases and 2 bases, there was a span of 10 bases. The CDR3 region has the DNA TGTGCCAGCAGTTACGTGATAGGGACCTACGAGCAGTACTTC. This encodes CASSYVIGTYEQYF.

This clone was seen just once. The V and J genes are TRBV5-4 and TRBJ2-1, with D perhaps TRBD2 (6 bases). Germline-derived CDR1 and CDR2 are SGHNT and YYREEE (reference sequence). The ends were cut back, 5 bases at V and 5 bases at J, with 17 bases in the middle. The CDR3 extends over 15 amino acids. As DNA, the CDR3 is TGTGCCAGCAGTTTACCGCGACTAGGTGACAATGAGCAGTTCTTC. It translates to CASSLPRLGDNEQFF. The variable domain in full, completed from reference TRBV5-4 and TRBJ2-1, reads ETGVTQSPTHLIKTRGQQVTLRCSSQSGHNTVSWYQQALGQGPQFIFQYYREEENGRGNFPPRFSGLQFPNYSSELNVNALELDDSALYLCASSLPRLGDNEQFFGPGTRLTVL.

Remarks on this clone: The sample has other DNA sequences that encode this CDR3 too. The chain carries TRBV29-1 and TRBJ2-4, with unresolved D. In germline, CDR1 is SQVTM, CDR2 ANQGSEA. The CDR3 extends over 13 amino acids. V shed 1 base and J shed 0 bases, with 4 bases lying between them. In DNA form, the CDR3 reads TGCAGCGTTGAAGGGGAAGCCAAAAACATTCAGTACTTC. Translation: CSVEGEAKNIQYF.

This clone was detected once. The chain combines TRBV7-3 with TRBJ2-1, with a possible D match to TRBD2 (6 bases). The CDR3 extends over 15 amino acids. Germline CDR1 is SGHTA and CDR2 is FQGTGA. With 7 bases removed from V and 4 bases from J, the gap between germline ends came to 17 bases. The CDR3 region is CASTSGSSGYNEQFF. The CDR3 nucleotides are TGTGCCAGCACCAGCGGTAGTAGCGGTTACAATGAGCAGTTCTTC.

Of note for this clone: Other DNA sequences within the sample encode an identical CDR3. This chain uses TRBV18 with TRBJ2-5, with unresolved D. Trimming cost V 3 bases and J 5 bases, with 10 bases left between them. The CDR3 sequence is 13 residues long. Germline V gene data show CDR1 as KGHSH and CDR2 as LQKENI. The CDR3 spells CASSPPSGETQYF. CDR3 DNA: TGTGCCAGCTCACCTCCCTCTGGGGAGACCCAGTACTTC.

CDR3 in amino acids: CASSPWGGNIAEAFF. CDR3 in DNA: TGTGCCAGCAGCCCTTGGGGGGGGAACATCGCTGAAGCTTTCTTT. The chain employs TRBV7-2 and TRBJ1-1; TRBD1 might be the D (5 bases). The CDR3 runs to 15 residues. The ends were cut back, 5 bases at V and 6 bases at J, with 19 bases in the middle. Germline V gene sequence: CDR1 SGHTA, CDR2 FQGNSA.

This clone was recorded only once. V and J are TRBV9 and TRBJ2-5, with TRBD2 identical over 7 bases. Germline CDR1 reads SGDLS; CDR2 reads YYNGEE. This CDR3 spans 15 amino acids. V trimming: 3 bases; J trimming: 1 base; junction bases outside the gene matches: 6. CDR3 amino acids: CASSASGGAQETQYF. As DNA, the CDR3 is TGTGCCAGCAGCGCGTCGGGGGGAGCCCAAGAGACCCAGTACTTC.

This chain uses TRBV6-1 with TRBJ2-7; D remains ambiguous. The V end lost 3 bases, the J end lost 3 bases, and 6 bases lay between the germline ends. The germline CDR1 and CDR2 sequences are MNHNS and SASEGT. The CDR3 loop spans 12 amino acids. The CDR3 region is CASSEWGYEQYF. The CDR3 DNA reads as TGTGCCAGCAGTGAGTGGGGCTACGAGCAGTACTTC.

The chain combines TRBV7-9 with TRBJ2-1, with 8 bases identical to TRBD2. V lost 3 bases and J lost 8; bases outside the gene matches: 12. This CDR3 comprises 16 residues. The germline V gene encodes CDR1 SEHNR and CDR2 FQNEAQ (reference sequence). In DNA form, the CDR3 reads TGTGCCAGCAGCTTCGGGCTAGCGGGCACCAGGCATGAGCAGTTCTTC. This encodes CASSFGLAGTRHEQFF.

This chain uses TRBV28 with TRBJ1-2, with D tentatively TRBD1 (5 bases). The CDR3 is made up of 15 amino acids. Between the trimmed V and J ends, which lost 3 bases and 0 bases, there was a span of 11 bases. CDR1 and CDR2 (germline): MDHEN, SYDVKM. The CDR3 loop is CASSLTAPANYGYTF. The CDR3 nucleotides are TGTGCCAGCAGTTTGACAGCTCCAGCTAACTATGGCTACACCTTC.

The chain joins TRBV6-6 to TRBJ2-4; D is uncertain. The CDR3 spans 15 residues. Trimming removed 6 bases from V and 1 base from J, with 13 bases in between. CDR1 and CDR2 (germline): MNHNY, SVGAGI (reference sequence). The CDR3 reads CASSTMWSAKNIQYF. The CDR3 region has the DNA TGTGCCAGCAGCACGATGTGGTCGGCCAAAAACATTCAGTACTTC.

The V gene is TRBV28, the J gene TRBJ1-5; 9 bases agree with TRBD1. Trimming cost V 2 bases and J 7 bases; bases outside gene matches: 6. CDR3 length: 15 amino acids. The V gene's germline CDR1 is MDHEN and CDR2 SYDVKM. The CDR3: CASSLTGQGVQPQHF. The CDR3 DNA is TGTGCCAGCAGTTTAACGGGACAGGGTGTCCAGCCCCAGCATTTT.

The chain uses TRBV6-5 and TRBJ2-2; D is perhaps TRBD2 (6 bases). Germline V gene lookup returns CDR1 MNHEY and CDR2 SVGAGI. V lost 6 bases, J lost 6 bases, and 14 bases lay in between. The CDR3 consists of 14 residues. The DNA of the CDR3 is TGTGCCAGCAGGCTGGTGACTAGGGCCGGGGAGCTGTTTTTT. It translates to CASRLVTRAGELFF.

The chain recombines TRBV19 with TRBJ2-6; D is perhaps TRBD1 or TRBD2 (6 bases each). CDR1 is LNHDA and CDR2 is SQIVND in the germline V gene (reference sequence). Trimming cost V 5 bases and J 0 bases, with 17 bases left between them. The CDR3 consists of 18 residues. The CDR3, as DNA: TGTGCCAGTAGTGAATTACAGGGACTTTCCTCTGGGGCCAACGTCCTGACTTTC. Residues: CASSELQGLSSGANVLTF.

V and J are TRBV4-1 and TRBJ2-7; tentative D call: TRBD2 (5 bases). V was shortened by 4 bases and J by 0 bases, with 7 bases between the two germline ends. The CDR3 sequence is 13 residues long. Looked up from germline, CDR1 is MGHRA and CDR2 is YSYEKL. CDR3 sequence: CASSPGFSYEQYF. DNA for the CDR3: TGCGCCAGCAGCCCGGGGTTCTCCTACGAGCAGTACTTC.

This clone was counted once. The CDR3 DNA follows: TGTGCAAGGGGGGCTAGCGGGAAAGAGACCCAGTACTTC. Translation gives CARGASGKETQYF. This sequence joins TRBV5-3 and TRBJ2-5, with 9 bases matching TRBD2. TRBV5-3 qualifies as an ORF whose function is uncertain. The CDR3 length is 13 residues.

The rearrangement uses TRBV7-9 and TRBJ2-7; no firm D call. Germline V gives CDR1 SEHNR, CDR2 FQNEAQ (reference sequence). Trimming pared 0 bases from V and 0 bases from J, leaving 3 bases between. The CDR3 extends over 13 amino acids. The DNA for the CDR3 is TGTGCCAGCAGCTTAGCGGACTCCTACGAGCAGTACTTC. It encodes CASSLADSYEQYF.

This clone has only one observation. This CDR3 reads CASSLQGTENEKLFF. The CDR3 region has the DNA TGCGCCAGCAGCTTGCAGGGGACTGAAAATGAAAAACTGTTTTTT. The rearrangement links TRBV5-1 to TRBJ1-4; weak D call: TRBD1 (6 bases). This CDR3 comprises 15 residues. The germline V gene has CDR1 SGHRS and CDR2 YFSETQ. V lost 1 base to trimming and J lost 5 bases, with 12 bases between them. Drawing the rest from reference TRBV5-1 and TRBJ1-4, the complete variable domain is KAGVTQTPRYLIKTRGQQVTLSCSPISGHRSVSWYQQTPGQGLQFLFEYFSETQRNKGNFPGRFSGRQFSNSRSEMNVSTLELGDSALYLCASSLQGTENEKLFFGSGTQLSVL.

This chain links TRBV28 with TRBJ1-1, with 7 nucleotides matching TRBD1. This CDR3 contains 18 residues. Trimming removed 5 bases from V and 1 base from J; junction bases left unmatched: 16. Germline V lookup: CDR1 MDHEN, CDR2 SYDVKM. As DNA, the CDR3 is TGTGCCAGCAGTCCATCACTGCCGGGACAGCACCCGAACACTGAAGCTTTCTTT. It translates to CASSPSLPGQHPNTEAFF.

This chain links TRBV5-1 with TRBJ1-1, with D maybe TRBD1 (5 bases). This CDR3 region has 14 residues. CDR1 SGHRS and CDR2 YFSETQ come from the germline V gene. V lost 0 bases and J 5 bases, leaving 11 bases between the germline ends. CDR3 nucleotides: TGCGCCAGCAGCTTGGAAAGGGCAGGGACTGAAGCTTTCTTT. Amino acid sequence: CASSLERAGTEAFF.

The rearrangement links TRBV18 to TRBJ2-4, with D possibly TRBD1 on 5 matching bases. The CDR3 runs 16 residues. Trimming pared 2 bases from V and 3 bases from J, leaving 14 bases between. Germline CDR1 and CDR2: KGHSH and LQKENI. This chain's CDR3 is CASSPFPTADKNIQYF. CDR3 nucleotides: TGTGCCAGCTCACCATTTCCGACAGCAGACAAAAACATTCAGTACTTC.

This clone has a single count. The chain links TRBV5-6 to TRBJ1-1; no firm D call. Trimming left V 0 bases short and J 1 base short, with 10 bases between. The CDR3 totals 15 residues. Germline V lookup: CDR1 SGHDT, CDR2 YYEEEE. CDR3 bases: TGTGCCAGCAGCTTGGTTGGACTCAGGAACACTGAAGCTTTCTTT. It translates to CASSLVGLRNTEAFF.

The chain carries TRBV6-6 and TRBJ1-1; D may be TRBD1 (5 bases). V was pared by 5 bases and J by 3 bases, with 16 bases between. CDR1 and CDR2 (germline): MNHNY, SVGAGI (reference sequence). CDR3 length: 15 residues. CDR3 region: CASSPTNRGDTEAFF. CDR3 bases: TGTGCCAGCAGTCCGACAAACCGGGGGGACACTGAAGCTTTCTTT.